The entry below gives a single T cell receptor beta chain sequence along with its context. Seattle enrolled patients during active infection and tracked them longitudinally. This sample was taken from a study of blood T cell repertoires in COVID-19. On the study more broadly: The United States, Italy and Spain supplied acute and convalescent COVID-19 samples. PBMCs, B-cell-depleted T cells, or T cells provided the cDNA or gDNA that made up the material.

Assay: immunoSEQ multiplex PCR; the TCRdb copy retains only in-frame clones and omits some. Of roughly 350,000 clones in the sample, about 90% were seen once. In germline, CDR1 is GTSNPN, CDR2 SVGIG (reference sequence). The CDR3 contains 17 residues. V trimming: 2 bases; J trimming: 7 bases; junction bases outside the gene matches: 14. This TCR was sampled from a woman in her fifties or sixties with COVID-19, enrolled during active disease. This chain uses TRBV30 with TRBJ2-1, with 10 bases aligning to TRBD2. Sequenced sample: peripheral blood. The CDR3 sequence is CAWSTGLAGAGRNEQFF. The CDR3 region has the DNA TGTGCCTGGAGTACCGGGCTAGCGGGAGCAGGTAGGAATGAGCAGTTCTTC.